The next 16 T cell receptor beta chains were all read from a single sample in a study of T-cell memory formation after mild COVID-19. TCRdb processed the 5' RACE reads anew with MiXCR; each CDR3 protein has one entry. Altogether roughly 280,000 distinct CDR3 sequences are present, roughly 8.2% being singletons, with the ten largest covering around a fifth. The sequenced sample consisted of PBMCs or a T cell subset sorted from them (not recorded which). The receptors stem from a young man who had mild COVID-19 (a few samples of this study predate the infection). Cell type and time point are not known.

Only a few counts were recorded for this clonotype. This chain connects TRBV15 to TRBJ1-2; no definite D call. The germline gives CDR1 LNHNV, CDR2 YYDKDF (reference sequence). This CDR3 is built from 16 residues. The V gene lost 0 bases and the J gene lost 4 bases, with 15 bases spanning the gap. CDR3 in amino acids: CATSRDSADHLYGYTF. The CDR3 coding sequence is TGTGCCACCAGCAGAGATTCCGCAGACCACCTCTATGGCTACACCTTC.

This clonotype has just a few counts. This sequence joins TRBV6-5 and TRBJ1-4; possibly TRBD1 for D (5 bases). This CDR3 has 13 amino acids. Looked up from germline, CDR1 is MNHEY and CDR2 is SVGAGI. The germline V and J ends were trimmed by 7 bases and 3 bases, with 9 bases remaining between them. The CDR3 sequence is CASKTGSNEKLFF. CDR3 nucleotides: TGTGCCAGCAAAACAGGATCTAATGAAAAACTGTTTTTT.

This clonotype was seen a handful of times. V gene TRBV27 combines with J gene TRBJ2-7; maybe TRBD1 (5 bases). Germline V lookup: CDR1 MNHEY, CDR2 SMNVEV (reference sequence). V lost 3 bases, J lost 2 bases, and 11 bases lay in between. The CDR3 is 14 amino acids. CDR3 sequence reads: CASSLLGQTYEQYF. The DNA of the CDR3 is TGTGCCAGCAGTTTGCTCGGACAAACCTACGAGCAGTACTTC.

There are many counts of this clonotype. The chain is built from TRBV7-9 and TRBJ1-1; D gene ambiguous. Trimming stripped 3 bases from V and 14 bases from J, with 22 bases between. This CDR3 spans 14 amino acids. From germline, CDR1 is SEHNR and CDR2 FQNEAQ (reference sequence). The CDR3 sequence: CASSFVGGPSRSFF. The DNA for the CDR3 is TGTGCCAGCAGCTTCGTGGGAGGGCCGAGTAGATCGTTCTTT.

This clonotype was observed a few times. The genes are TRBV7-9 and TRBJ2-4; D is uncertain. The germline V and J ends were trimmed by 7 bases and 3 bases, with 10 bases remaining between them. From germline, CDR1 is SEHNR and CDR2 FQNEAQ (reference sequence). The CDR3 totals 13 residues. CDR3 DNA: TGTGCCAGCATAATGCTCAACAAAAACATTCAGTACTTC. Residues: CASIMLNKNIQYF. The entire variable domain, with the rest obtained from reference TRBV7-9 and TRBJ2-4, is as follows: DTGVSQNPRHKITKRGQNVTFRCDPISEHNRLYWYRQTLGQGPEFLTYFQNEAQLEKSRLLSDRFSAERPKGSFSTLEIQRTEQGDSAMYLCASIMLNKNIQYFGAGTRLSVL.

This clonotype has only a few counts. This sequence joins TRBV6-5 and TRBJ2-2, with 9 positions matching TRBD1. Trimming at V came to 6 bases and at J to 3 bases, leaving 5 bases not matched to a gene. CDR1 is MNHEY, CDR2 SVGAGI, per germline. The CDR3 runs 15 residues. The CDR3 reads CASSPTGGDTGELFF. CDR3 coding DNA: TGTGCCAGCAGCCCGACAGGGGGGGACACCGGGGAGCTGTTTTTT.

Only a few counts were recorded for this clonotype. The V and J genes are TRBV7-3 and TRBJ2-1; 8 nucleotides agree with TRBD2. CDR3 size: 17 residues. V shed 4 bases, J shed 2 bases, and the junction held 10 bases outside the gene matches. The germline CDR1 and CDR2 sequences are SGHTA and FQGTGA. In DNA, the CDR3 is TGTGCCAGCAGCTCCGGGCCGGGGGGGGTAACCTACAATGAGCAGTTCTTC. It is translated as CASSSGPGGVTYNEQFF.

This clonotype has only a few counts. The V gene is TRBV4-1, the J gene TRBJ2-2; 9 bases match TRBD2. V shed 7 bases, J shed 3 bases, and the junction held 15 bases outside the gene matches. Germline CDR1 and CDR2: MGHRA and YSYEKL. There are 18 residues in the CDR3. CDR3 amino acids: CASTRLKAGGPYTGELFF. The CDR3 nucleotides read TGCGCCAGCACCCGGCTGAAGGCGGGGGGGCCATACACCGGGGAGCTGTTTTTT.

This clonotype has only a few counts. The genes are TRBV7-3 and TRBJ1-1; TRBD1 is a possible D gene (5 bases). Germline CDR1 SGHTA, CDR2 FQGTGA. V was pared by 3 bases and J by 2 bases, with 10 bases between. This CDR3 region has 14 residues. The CDR3, as DNA: TGTGCCAGCAGCTTTGGGGCGGTTAACACTGAAGCTTTCTTT. It encodes CASSFGAVNTEAFF.

The table lists this clonotype with many counts. This sequence joins TRBV6-2 or TRBV6-3 and TRBJ1-2, with TRBD1 identical over 7 bases. The CDR3 spans 15 residues. Germline V gene data show CDR1 as MNHEY and CDR2 as SVGEGT. V shed 2 bases, J shed 6 bases, and the junction held 9 bases outside the gene matches. The DNA for the CDR3 is TGTGCCAGCAGTTACCGGGACAGCAAGCTCAATGGCTACACCTTC. Protein: CASSYRDSKLNGYTF.

This chain connects TRBV19 to TRBJ2-3, with D uncertain. Germline V lookup: CDR1 LNHDA, CDR2 SQIVND (reference sequence). CDR3 size: 12 residues. The V end lost 5 bases, the J end lost 6 bases, and 9 bases lay between the germline ends. The CDR3 region is CASSAHRDTQYF. CDR3 nucleotides: TGTGCCAGTAGTGCGCACCGGGATACGCAGTATTTT.

This clonotype was seen a handful of times. CDR3 protein: CASNGNRAPGTDTQYF. The CDR3 bases are TGCGCCAGCAACGGAAACAGGGCCCCGGGCACAGATACGCAGTATTTT. The rearrangement uses TRBV5-1 and TRBJ2-3; a possible D gene is TRBD1 (6 bases). The CDR3 contains 16 residues. V dropped 6 bases and J dropped 1 base, with 18 bases sitting between them. The germline gives CDR1 SGHRS, CDR2 YFSETQ. Based on the CDR3 plus reference TRBV5-1 and TRBJ2-3, the full variable domain is KAGVTQTPRYLIKTRGQQVTLSCSPISGHRSVSWYQQTPGQGLQFLFEYFSETQRNKGNFPGRFSGRQFSNSRSEMNVSTLELGDSALYLCASNGNRAPGTDTQYFGPGTRLTVL.

This clonotype was picked up a small number of times. The genes are TRBV27 and TRBJ2-5; D could derive from TRBD1 or TRBD2 (6 bases each). CDR1 MNHEY and CDR2 SMNVEV come from the germline V gene (reference sequence). CDR3 size: 14 residues. Between the trimmed V and J ends, which lost 5 bases and 3 bases, there was a span of 13 bases. The CDR3 sequence is CASSRLGGEETQYF. The CDR3 DNA is TGTGCCAGCAGTCGTTTGGGGGGCGAAGAGACCCAGTACTTC.

This clonotype has only a few counts. The chain is built from TRBV5-1 and TRBJ2-2; D remains ambiguous. The CDR3 has 16 residues. The V and J ends lost 4 bases and 1 base respectively, with 14 bases between them. Per the germline V gene, CDR1 is SGHRS and CDR2 is YFSETQ. The CDR3 sequence is CASSPYGRKNTGELFF. As DNA, the CDR3 is TGCGCCAGCAGCCCCTACGGACGGAAGAACACCGGGGAGCTGTTTTTT.

J is TRBJ2-3 and V is TRBV10-2; TRBD2 aligns across 10 bases. After removal of 6 bases from V and 3 bases from J, the junction contained 3 bases not matched to a gene. The CDR3 covers 14 residues. CDR1 and CDR2 (germline): WSHSY, SAAADI. DNA of the CDR3: TGCGCCAGCAGGGCAGCGGGGGGGACAGATACGCAGTATTTT. This translates into CASRAAGGTDTQYF.

The chain carries TRBV7-2 and TRBJ2-1; D is unresolved. V lost 5 bases to trimming and J lost 6 bases, with 11 bases between them. CDR1 is SGHTA, CDR2 FQGNSA, per germline. This CDR3 has 13 amino acids. This CDR3 is CASSPGPSNEQFF. CDR3 DNA sequence: TGTGCCAGCAGCCCCGGGCCATCCAATGAGCAGTTCTTC.